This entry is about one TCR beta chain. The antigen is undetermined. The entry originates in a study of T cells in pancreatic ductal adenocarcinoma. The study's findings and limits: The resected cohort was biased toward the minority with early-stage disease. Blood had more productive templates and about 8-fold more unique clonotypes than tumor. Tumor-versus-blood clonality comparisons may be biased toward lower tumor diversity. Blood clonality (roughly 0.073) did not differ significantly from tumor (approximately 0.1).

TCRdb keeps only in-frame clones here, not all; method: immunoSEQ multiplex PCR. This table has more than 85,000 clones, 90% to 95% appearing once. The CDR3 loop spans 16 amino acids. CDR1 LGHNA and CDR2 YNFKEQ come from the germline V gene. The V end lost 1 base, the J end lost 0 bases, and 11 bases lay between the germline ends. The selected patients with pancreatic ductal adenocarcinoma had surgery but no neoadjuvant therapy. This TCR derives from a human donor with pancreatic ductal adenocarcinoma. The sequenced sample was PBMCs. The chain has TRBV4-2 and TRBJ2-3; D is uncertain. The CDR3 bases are TGTGCCAGCAGCCAAGTTGGTCAGTTGAGCACAGATACGCAGTATTTT. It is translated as CASSQVGQLSTDTQYF.